This T cell receptor (beta chain) was captured in a study of T cells in Graves' hyperthyroidism and ophthalmopathy. About the study: Peripheral blood was secured at the point of initial diagnosis, before any treatment.

Trimming shortened V by 0 bases and J by 4 bases, and 7 bases separated the two germline ends. The CDR3 length is 15 residues. Germline V lookup: CDR1 SNHLY, CDR2 FYNNEI. The source material, RNA transcripts, was used to amplify TCR beta CDR3 regions. Researchers ran a first-round RT-PCR on the TCR CDR3 using the HTBI primer set. TCRdb used MiXCR to reprocess the multiplex PCR reads, holding one entry per CDR3 protein. The table has fewer than 350,000 distinct CDR3 sequences, about 20% seen once. This clonotype has at least ten counts. This clonotype originated in a woman in her forties or fifties with Graves' hyperthyroidism. The genes are TRBV2 and TRBJ2-6; D gene unclear. Sequencing used blood. In DNA, the CDR3 is TGTGCCAGCAGTGAAGCGCGAGGCGGGGCCAACGTCCTGACTTTC. This gives the protein CASSEARGGANVLTF.